This T cell receptor beta chain came from a study of identical twins. TCRdb passed the 5' RACE reads through MiXCR, listing each CDR3 protein once. Of roughly 690,000 distinct CDR3 sequences detected, approximately 6.1% appear once; the ten largest clones hold 1.5% to 2%. This clonotype came up many times. The V end was cut by 7 bases, the J end by 1 base, with 17 bases between. The CDR3 spans 15 residues. Germline V gives CDR1 SGHNT, CDR2 YYREEE (reference sequence). The material sequenced was naive T cells sorted from blood. The TCR was taken from a young man in good health. The chain carries TRBV5-4 and TRBJ1-1, with D possibly TRBD1 on 6 matching bases. This CDR3 is CASGDLLQGNTEAFF. The CDR3 DNA follows: TGTGCCAGCGGGGACCTATTACAGGGGAACACTGAAGCTTTCTTT.